This T cell receptor (beta chain) stems from a study of monozygotic twins with inflammatory bowel disease. One entry per CDR3 protein, without DNA, is what TCRdb gives after re-calling the 5' RACE reads. The listing records approximately 400,000 distinct CDR3 sequences. The germline V gene has CDR1 SGHRS and CDR2 YFSETQ. This CDR3 has 13 residues. This receptor was identified in a human donor with ulcerative colitis or Crohn's disease, or a healthy co-twin of an affected twin (not recorded which). The chain links TRBV5-1 to TRBJ2-7; TCRdb indicates TRBD2, and absent DNA this call remains unverified. Sequenced sample: blood. CDR3 amino acids: CASGVVGAYEQYF. Combining the CDR3 with reference TRBV5-1 and TRBJ2-7 gives the whole variable domain KAGVTQTPRYLIKTRGQQVTLSCSPISGHRSVSWYQQTPGQGLQFLFEYFSETQRNKGNFPGRFSGRQFSNSRSEMNVSTLELGDSALYLCASGVVGAYEQYFGPGTRLTVT.